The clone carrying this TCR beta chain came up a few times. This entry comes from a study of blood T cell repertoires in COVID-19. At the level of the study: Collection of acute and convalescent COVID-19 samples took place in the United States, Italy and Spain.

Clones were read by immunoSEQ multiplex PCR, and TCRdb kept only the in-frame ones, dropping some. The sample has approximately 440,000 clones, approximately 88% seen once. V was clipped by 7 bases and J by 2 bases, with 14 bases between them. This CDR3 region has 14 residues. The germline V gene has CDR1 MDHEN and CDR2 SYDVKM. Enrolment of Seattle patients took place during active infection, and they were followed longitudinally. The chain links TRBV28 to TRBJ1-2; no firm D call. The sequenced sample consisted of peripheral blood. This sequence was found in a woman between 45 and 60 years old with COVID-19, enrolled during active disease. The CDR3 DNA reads TGTGCCAGCACCCGGCCAGGTGAGAACTATGGCTACACCTTC. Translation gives CASTRPGENYGYTF.